This is a list of T cell receptor beta chains from one sample in a study of blood T cell repertoires in COVID-19. The protocol was immunoSEQ multiplex PCR, while the TCRdb copy is restricted to in-frame clones and leaves out a portion. Counted here are approximately 160,000 clones, around 84% occurring once; the ten biggest clones make up around 7%. Material for sequencing was peripheral blood. Receptor source: a man aged 50 to 60 with active or convalescent COVID-19. The CDR3 runs from the conserved cysteine through the conserved F or W. D genes are given only for firm matches. A row's size may be missing; if present it is once, few, many or a size class.

>.|.|TRBJ2-4|TRBV6-5
CASSKSESQDIQYF
TGTGCCAGCAGTAAATCAGAATCTCAGGACATTCAGTACTTC
>.|.|TRBJ1-2|TRBV25-1
CASSSPGQYGYTF
TGTGCCAGCAGTAGCCCGGGACAATATGGCTACACCTTC
>.|TRBD2|TRBJ2-2|TRBV24-1
CATSGLTSGRTGELFF
TGTGCCACCAGTGGCCTGACTAGCGGGAGGACCGGGGAGCTGTTTTTT
>.|.|TRBJ2-7|TRBV3-1/TRBV3-2
CASSLLRDSYEQYF
TGTGCCAGCAGCCTCCTGAGGGACTCCTACGAGCAGTACTTC
>.|.|TRBJ1-4|TRBV4-2
CASSLTGQINSEKLFF
TGTGCCAGCAGCCTGACTGGACAAATCAACAGCGAAAAACTGTTTTTT
>.|.|TRBJ1-2|TRBV20-1
CSASKQGIGFGYTF
TGCAGTGCTAGTAAACAGGGAATTGGCTTCGGCTACACCTTC
>.|TRBD2|TRBJ2-7|TRBV19
CASSIPRLAGVDEQYF
TGTGCCAGTAGTATACCAAGACTAGCGGGAGTTGACGAGCAGTACTTC
>.|TRBD2|TRBJ2-3|TRBV3-1/TRBV3-2
CASSQSFGTSGGDTQYF
TGTGCCAGCAGCCAATCCTTCGGGACTAGCGGGGGTGATACGCAGTATTTT
>few|TRBD1|TRBJ2-2|TRBV7-2
CASSTWTGNTGELFF
TGTGCCAGCAGCACCTGGACAGGGAACACCGGGGAGCTGTTTTTT
>.|TRBD1|TRBJ1-3|TRBV18
CASSPPGTGWLRSGNTIYF
TGTGCCAGCTCACCACCCGGGACAGGGTGGCTCCGCTCTGGAAACACCATATATTTT
>.|TRBD1|TRBJ2-7|TRBV3-1/TRBV3-2
CASSRGGRGPYEQYF
TGTGCCAGCAGCCGAGGAGGTAGGGGGCCCTACGAGCAGTACTTC
>.|.|TRBJ2-5|TRBV10-1
CASSGYNRESETQYF
TGCGCCAGCAGTGGTTATAACAGGGAGTCGGAGACCCAGTACTTC
>many|TRBD2|TRBJ2-5|TRBV5-4
CASSLGLAGRETQYF
TGTGCCAGCAGCTTGGGACTAGCGGGAAGAGAGACCCAGTACTTC
>.|.|TRBJ2-1|TRBV12-3/TRBV12-4
CASSLLYNEQFF
TGTGCCAGCAGTTTACTTTACAATGAGCAGTTCTTC
>.|TRBD2|TRBJ2-3|TRBV18
CASSQTSGSTDTQYF
TGTGCCAGCTCTCAGACTAGCGGGAGTACAGATACGCAGTATTTT
>.|TRBD1|TRBJ2-3|TRBV14
CASSQRTGTGKTDTQYF
TGTGCCAGCAGCCAGCGAACCGGGACAGGGAAGACAGATACGCAGTATTTT
>.|.|TRBJ2-2|TRBV12-3/TRBV12-4
CASSLGGTGELFF
TGTGCCAGCAGTTTGGGAGGCACCGGGGAGCTGTTTTTT
>.|TRBD2|TRBJ2-7|TRBV14
CASSHDLAGEQYF
TGTGCCAGCAGCCACGACCTAGCGGGGGAGCAGTACTTC
>.|.|TRBJ2-2|TRBV15
CATSREDLGVTTGELFF
TGTGCCACCAGCAGAGAGGATCTAGGGGTTACCACCGGGGAGCTGTTTTTT
>.|.|TRBJ2-1|TRBV19
CASSIVGRTNNEQFF
TGTGCCAGTAGTATAGTTGGACGGACAAACAATGAGCAGTTCTTC
>few|.|TRBJ1-4|TRBV12-3/TRBV12-4
CASGGGGEKLFF
TGTGCCAGCGGAGGGGGGGGTGAAAAACTGTTTTTT
>few|.|TRBJ2-3|TRBV4-3
CASSQVGHSGGADTQYF
TGCGCCAGCAGCCAAGTAGGCCATAGCGGCGGGGCAGATACGCAGTATTTT
>.|TRBD2|TRBJ2-5|TRBV4-2
CASSQEGEGAGGRWGEETQYF
TGTGCCAGCAGCCAAGAAGGCGAGGGAGCGGGGGGGCGCTGGGGAGAAGAGACCCAGTACTTC
>.|.|TRBJ1-6|TRBV6-5
CATSRGGNSPLHF
TGTGCCACCTCAAGGGGGGGGAATTCACCCCTCCACTTT
>few|TRBD1|TRBJ1-2|TRBV13
CASSLRTGHNYGYTF
TGTGCCAGCAGCCTCCGGACAGGGCACAACTATGGCTACACCTTC
>once|TRBD2|TRBJ2-1|TRBV2
CASSALAGGLNEQFF
TGTGCCAGCAGTGCATTAGCGGGAGGCCTAAATGAGCAGTTCTTC
>.|.|TRBJ1-6|TRBV6-5
CASTHVRDTNSPLHF
TGTGCCAGCACGCACGTCCGGGACACTAATTCACCCCTCCACTTT
>.|.|TRBJ1-6|TRBV6-5
CASRVSSYNSPLHF
TGTGCCAGCAGGGTGAGCTCCTATAATTCACCCCTCCACTTT
>.|TRBD1|TRBJ2-4|TRBV7-2
CASSLSGQLLAKNIQYF
TGTGCCAGCAGCTTATCGGGACAGTTACTAGCCAAAAACATTCAGTACTTC
>.|TRBD1|TRBJ1-6|TRBV11-2
CASSPQGQGSNSPLHF
TGTGCCAGCAGCCCCCAGGGACAGGGGTCCAATTCACCCCTCCACTTT
>.|.|TRBJ2-7|TRBV5-5
CASSPDSSYEQYF
TGTGCCAGCAGCCCGGACAGCTCCTACGAGCAGTACTTC
>.|TRBD1|TRBJ2-5|TRBV7-9
CASTSILGTAETQYF
TGTGCCAGCACCAGTATCCTGGGGACAGCGGAGACCCAGTACTTC
>.|TRBD2|TRBJ2-7|TRBV5-5
CASSPGGEQYF
TGTGCCAGCAGCCCCGGGGGGGAGCAGTACTTC
>.|.|TRBJ1-3|TRBV29-1
CSVNNGNTIYF
TGCAGCGTTAACAACGGAAACACCATATATTTT
>.|TRBD2|TRBJ2-3|TRBV7-9
CASSSGLAPDTQYF
TGTGCCAGCAGCTCTGGACTAGCGCCAGATACGCAGTATTTT
>.|.|TRBJ2-7|TRBV11-1
CASSIPFSEQYF
TGTGCCAGCAGCATCCCTTTCTCCGAGCAGTACTTC
>.|.|TRBJ2-1|TRBV7-9
CASSLAWSKRGHYNEQFF
TGTGCCAGCAGCTTAGCGTGGAGTAAAAGGGGACACTACAATGAGCAGTTCTTC
>.|TRBD2|TRBJ2-1|TRBV10-3
CAISESGTQGGQNEQFF
TGTGCCATCAGTGAGTCGGGGACCCAGGGAGGGCAGAATGAGCAGTTCTTC
>.|TRBD1|TRBJ1-4|TRBV5-5
CASSSKEQGLGEKLFF
TGTGCCAGCAGCAGCAAGGAACAGGGGTTAGGAGAAAAACTGTTTTTT
>.|.|TRBJ2-5|TRBV7-3
CASSLTTGGPSGGFETQYF
TGTGCCAGCAGCTTAACGACAGGGGGCCCTAGCGGGGGTTTTGAGACCCAGTACTTC
>few|.|TRBJ2-1|TRBV20-1
CSVTQGNEQFF
TGCAGTGTCACTCAGGGGAATGAGCAGTTCTTC
>.|TRBD2|TRBJ2-1|TRBV7-8
CASSRRGLGDYNEQFF
TGTGCCAGCAGCCGACGGGGACTAGGAGACTACAATGAGCAGTTCTTC
>.|TRBD2|TRBJ2-1|TRBV5-8
CASSLGLAGNEQFF
TGTGCCAGCAGCCTGGGACTAGCGGGCAATGAGCAGTTCTTC
>once|TRBD2|TRBJ2-3|TRBV7-3
CASSLRGRTSGRTDTQYF
TGTGCCAGCAGCCTTCGAGGGAGGACTAGCGGACGCACAGATACGCAGTATTTT
>.|TRBD1|TRBJ1-2|TRBV5-4
CASSTGQGADYGYTF
TGTGCCAGCAGCACAGGACAGGGGGCAGACTATGGCTACACCTTC
>.|TRBD1|TRBJ2-1|TRBV24-1
CATSDSGGASYNEQFF
TGTGCCACCAGTGATTCAGGGGGCGCCTCCTACAATGAGCAGTTCTTC
>.|.|TRBJ1-4|TRBV7-2
CASSLEAEEKLFF
TGTGCCAGCAGCTTAGAAGCGGAGGAAAAACTGTTTTTT
>.|.|TRBJ1-1|TRBV29-1
CSSRAGNTEAFF
TGCAGCTCGAGGGCCGGGAACACTGAAGCTTTCTTT
>.|.|TRBJ2-2|TRBV6-5
CASVINTGELFF
TGTGCCAGCGTTATTAACACCGGGGAGCTGTTTTTT
>.|.|TRBJ2-7|TRBV18
CASSPRNSFNEQYF
TGTGCCAGCTCACCAAGGAATAGCTTTAACGAGCAGTACTTC
>.|.|TRBJ2-7|TRBV29-1
CSVESRQGSSYEQYF
TGCAGCGTTGAAAGCCGGCAGGGGAGCTCCTACGAGCAGTACTTC
>.|.|TRBJ1-6|TRBV27
CASSLSGGGSPLHF
TGTGCCAGCAGTTTATCGGGAGGAGGTTCACCCCTCCACTTT
>.|TRBD1|TRBJ1-2|TRBV19
CASSTPDRGAGYTF
TGTGCCAGTAGTACTCCGGACAGGGGGGCTGGCTACACCTTC
>once|TRBD2|TRBJ2-2|TRBV9
CASSVASGGAIGELFF
TGTGCCAGCAGCGTAGCCAGCGGGGGGGCCATCGGGGAGCTGTTTTTT
>.|TRBD2|TRBJ2-2|TRBV4-2
CASWGTGRTSGSRTGELFF
TGTGCCAGCTGGGGTACAGGGAGGACTAGCGGGAGTAGGACCGGGGAGCTGTTTTTT
>.|.|TRBJ1-5|TRBV10-3
CAISEQGANQPQHF
TGTGCCATCAGTGAACAGGGAGCCAATCAGCCCCAGCATTTT
>few|.|TRBJ1-2|TRBV10-3
CAISGVGAYGYTF
TGTGCCATCAGTGGTGTAGGGGCCTATGGCTACACCTTC
>.|.|TRBJ1-3|TRBV5-6
CASSLDRHSGNTIYF
TGTGCCAGCAGCTTGGACAGGCACTCTGGAAACACCATATATTTT
>.|.|TRBJ1-3|TRBV5-1
CASSSNRLAPGNTIYF
TGCGCCAGCAGCTCCAACAGGTTAGCCCCTGGAAACACCATATATTTT
>.|.|TRBJ1-1|TRBV6-5
CASSLGLGGMNTEAFF
TGTGCCAGCAGTTTGGGACTGGGGGGGATGAACACTGAAGCTTTCTTT